This T cell receptor (beta chain) was recorded in a study of memory CD4+ T cells and cytomegalovirus serostatus. Single viable CD3+CD4+CD8-CD45RO+ cells were sorted as the memory CD4+ T cells. Positive selection with CD4 microbeads enriched total CD4+ T cells. Per the study methods: Out-of-frame sequences were removed, leaving a few million distinct TCRbeta sequences. Sequenced by immunoSEQ multiplex PCR; TCRdb stores in-frame clones only, minus some. The V and J calls and clone size come from that table; D and trimming were worked out from the DNA. The sample holds 55,000 or so clones; 65% to 80% are singletons and the top ten take approximately 1.4%. The CDR3 totals 14 residues. From germline, CDR1 is SNHLY and CDR2 FYNNEI. With 2 bases clipped from V and 5 bases from J, the junction kept 2 bases outside the gene matches.

Sequencing input: memory CD4+ T cells from blood. This rearrangement joins TRBV2 to TRBJ1-5; 8 bases fit TRBD1. The sequence came from an adult in good health and CMV-seropositive. As DNA, the CDR3 is TGTGCCAGCAGTGAACACAGGGGGTATCAGCCCCAGCATTTT. Translating gives CASSEHRGYQPQHF.